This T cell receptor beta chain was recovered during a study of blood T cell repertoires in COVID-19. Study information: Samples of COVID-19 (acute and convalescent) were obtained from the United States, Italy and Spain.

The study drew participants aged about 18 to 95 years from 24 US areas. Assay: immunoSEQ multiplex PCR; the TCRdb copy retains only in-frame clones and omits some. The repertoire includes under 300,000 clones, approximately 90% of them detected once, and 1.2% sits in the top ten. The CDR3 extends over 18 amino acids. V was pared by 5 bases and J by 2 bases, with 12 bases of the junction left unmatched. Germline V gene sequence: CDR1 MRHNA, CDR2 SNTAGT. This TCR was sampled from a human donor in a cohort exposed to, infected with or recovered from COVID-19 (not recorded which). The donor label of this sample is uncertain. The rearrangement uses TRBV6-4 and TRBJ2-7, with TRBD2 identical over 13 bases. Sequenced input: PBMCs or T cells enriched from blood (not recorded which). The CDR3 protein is CASSPTSGGLRFPYEQYF. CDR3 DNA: TGTGCCAGCAGTCCGACTAGCGGGGGGCTACGCTTCCCCTACGAGCAGTACTTC.